These 9 T cell receptor beta chains came from one sample sequenced in a study of blood T cells in healthy people across ages (dated by TCRdb to about 2015). The library was made by 5' RACE. A second PCR of roughly 7 to 12 cycles was run with a J-beta primer mix and a sample-barcoded 5' primer. Using fastp trimming at Q25 and MiXCR clonotype assembly, TCRdb reanalyzed the public sequencing data and kept in-frame beta chains. Each CDR3 protein gets just one entry, which takes the most common genes and DNA from the rows behind it. The sample table records 1.8 million or so distinct CDR3 sequences; approximately 40% of these occur just once. The ten top clones hold more than 20% of the sample. Sequencing was performed on blood. Source of these receptors: a human donor in good health.

The chain couples TRBV20-1 to TRBJ2-5, with D perhaps matching TRBD1 or TRBD2 (5 bases each). The CDR3 extends over 16 amino acids. CDR1 is DFQATT, CDR2 SNEGSKA, per germline (reference sequence). With 1 base removed from V and 2 bases from J, the gap between germline ends came to 17 bases. This chain's CDR3 is CSARGSGWRTQETQYF. The CDR3 DNA follows: TGCAGTGCTAGAGGGTCGGGGTGGAGGACACAAGAGACCCAGTACTTC.

With regard to this clonotype: A junction end diverges from the germline sequence, so it may reflect a read error. This chain connects TRBV12-3 or TRBV12-4 to TRBJ2-7; D is perhaps TRBD1 (7 bases). The CDR3 runs to 15 residues. CDR3 protein: CASSGTGDFSYERYF. The CDR3 nucleotides are TGTGCCAGCAGTGGTACAGGGGACTTTTCCTACGAGCGGTACTTC.

The chain employs TRBV7-9 and TRBJ2-5; TRBD1 matches 11 bases. The closer fit of TRBJ2-7 to the DNA end suggests the J call may be wrong. This CDR3 is 14 amino acids long. Looked up from germline, CDR1 is SEHNR and CDR2 is FQNEAQ (reference sequence). The CDR3 sequence: CASSLDRGLHEQYF. Written as DNA, the CDR3 is TGTGCCAGCAGCCTGGACAGGGGGCTTCACGAGCAGTACTTC.

The chain combines TRBV7-2 with TRBJ2-1, with D perhaps TRBD2 (6 bases). The CDR3 totals 16 residues. Germline assignment: CDR1 SGHTA and CDR2 FQGNSA. V was pared by 1 base and J by 9 bases, with 19 bases between. DNA of the CDR3: TGTGCCAGCAGCTTAGGAGCCAGCGGGTACAGGAGTGAGCAGTTCTTC. This sequence encodes CASSLGASGYRSEQFF.

This clonotype occurred a few times. The V and J genes are TRBV21-1 and TRBJ2-7; the table calls TRBD1, which could not be checked here. TRBV21-1 is classified as a pseudogene. The length of the CDR3 is 18 residues. In nucleotides, the CDR3 is TGTGCCAGCAGCAAAGATTTTGGCGGGACAGGGGTCTCCTACGAGCAGTACTTC. It specifies CASSKDFGGTGVSYEQYF.

The V and J genes are TRBV20-1 and TRBJ2-5; no reliable D call. The germline gives CDR1 DFQATT, CDR2 SNEGSKA (reference sequence). Between the trimmed V and J ends, which lost 6 bases and 2 bases, there was a span of 16 bases. This CDR3 is 14 amino acids long. The CDR3 sequence is CSATDVGTQETQYF. The CDR3 nucleotides read TGCAGTGCCACGGATGTGGGAACTCAAGAGACCCAGTACTTC.

This clonotype was counted a few times. J is TRBJ1-5 and V is TRBV6-2 or TRBV6-3; the match to TRBD1 covers 10 bases. Per germline, CDR1 MNHEY and CDR2 SVGEGT. CDR3 length: 15 residues. V dropped 6 bases and J dropped 2; count of bases not matched to a gene: 4. CDR3 nucleotides: TGTGCCAGCAGGACAGGGGGCGAGGGCAATCAGCCCCAGCATTTT. This codes for CASRTGGEGNQPQHF.

The rearrangement uses TRBV7-2 and TRBJ1-2; maybe TRBD1 (6 bases). V shed 1 base and J shed 6 bases, with 27 bases lying between them. The germline V gene has CDR1 SGHTA and CDR2 FQGNSA. The CDR3 is made up of 19 amino acids. CDR3 coding DNA: TGTGCCAGCAGCTTAGAGGCTAGCTTTACAGGGAGATTTTTAAATGGCTACACCTTC. Protein: CASSLEASFTGRFLNGYTF.

The chain is built from TRBV12-3 or TRBV12-4 and TRBJ1-1; 9 nucleotides agree with TRBD1. The CDR3 runs to 16 residues. The ends lost 4 bases at V and 5 bases at J; junction bases unmatched: 11. CDR3 nucleotide sequence: TGTGCCAGCAGTTCAGACAGGGGGGGACGGTGGACTGAAGCTTTCTTT. This gives the protein CASSSDRGGRWTEAFF.